This T cell receptor (beta chain) was identified during a study of blood T cells in healthy people across ages. With a J-beta primer mix and a sample-barcoded 5' primer, a second PCR ran about 7 to 12 cycles. TCRdb ran MiXCR on the 5' RACE reads and lists one entry per CDR3 protein. The repertoire has 1.5 million or so distinct CDR3 sequences, 42% of them found once; the top ten carry approximately 7.9%. Germline trimming cut 2 bases from V and 4 bases from J; bases unmatched to any gene: 15. The CDR3 is 19 amino acids. CDR1 and CDR2 (germline): SGHDN, FVKESK. The TCR originated in a woman between 18 and 30 years old in good health. The sample was blood. The chain joins TRBV14 to TRBJ2-5; 11 bases agree with TRBD2. The CDR3 DNA is TGTGCCAGCAGCCAACCAATCACCCGGCTAGCGGGAGGCGGAGAGACCCAGTACTTC. Translating it yields CASSQPITRLAGGGETQYF.